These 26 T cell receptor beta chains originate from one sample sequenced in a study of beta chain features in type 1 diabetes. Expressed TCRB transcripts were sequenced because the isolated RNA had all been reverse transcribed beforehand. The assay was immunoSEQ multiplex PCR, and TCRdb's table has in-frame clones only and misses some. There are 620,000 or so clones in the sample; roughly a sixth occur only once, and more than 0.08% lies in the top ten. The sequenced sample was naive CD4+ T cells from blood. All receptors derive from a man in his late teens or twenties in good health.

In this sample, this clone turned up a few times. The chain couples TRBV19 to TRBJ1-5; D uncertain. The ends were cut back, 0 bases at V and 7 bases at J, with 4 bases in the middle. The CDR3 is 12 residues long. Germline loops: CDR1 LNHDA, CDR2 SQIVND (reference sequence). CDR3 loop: CASSIDIQPQHF. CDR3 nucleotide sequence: TGTGCCAGTAGTATAGATATCCAGCCCCAGCATTTT.

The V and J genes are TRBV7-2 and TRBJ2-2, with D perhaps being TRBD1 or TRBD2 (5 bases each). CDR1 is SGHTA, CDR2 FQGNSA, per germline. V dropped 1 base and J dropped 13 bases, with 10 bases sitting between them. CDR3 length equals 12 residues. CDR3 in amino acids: CASSLGGDGLFF. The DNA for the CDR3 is TGTGCCAGCAGCTTAGGAGGGGATGGGCTGTTTTTT.

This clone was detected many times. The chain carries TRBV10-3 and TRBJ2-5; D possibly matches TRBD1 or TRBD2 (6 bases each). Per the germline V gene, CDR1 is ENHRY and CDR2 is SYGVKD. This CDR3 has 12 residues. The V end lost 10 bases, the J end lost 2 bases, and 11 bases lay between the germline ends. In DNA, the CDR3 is TGTGCCACCCGAGGGGGGCAAGAGACCCAGTACTTC. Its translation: CATRGGQETQYF.

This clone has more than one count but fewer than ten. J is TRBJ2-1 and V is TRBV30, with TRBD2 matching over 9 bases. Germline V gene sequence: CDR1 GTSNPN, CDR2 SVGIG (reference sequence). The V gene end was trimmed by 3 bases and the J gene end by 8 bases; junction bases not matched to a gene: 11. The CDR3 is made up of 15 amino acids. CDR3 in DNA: TGTGCCTGGAGGGTGTTGGTAGCGGGGGCCCATGAGCAGTTCTTC. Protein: CAWRVLVAGAHEQFF. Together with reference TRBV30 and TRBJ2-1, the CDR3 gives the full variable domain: SQTIHQWPATLVQPVGSPLSLECTVEGTSNPNLYWYRQAAGRGLQLLFYSVGIGQISSEVPQNLSASRPQDRQFILSSKKLLLSDSGFYLCAWRVLVAGAHEQFFGPGTRLTVL.

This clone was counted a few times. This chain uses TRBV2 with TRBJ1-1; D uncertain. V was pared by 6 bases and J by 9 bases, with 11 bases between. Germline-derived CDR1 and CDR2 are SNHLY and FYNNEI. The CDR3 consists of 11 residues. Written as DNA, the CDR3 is TGTGCCAGCAGAGGTTCTGGGAAAGCTTTCTTT. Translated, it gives CASRGSGKAFF.

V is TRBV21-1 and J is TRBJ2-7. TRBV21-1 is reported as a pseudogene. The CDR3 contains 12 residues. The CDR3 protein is CASRKGGYEQYF. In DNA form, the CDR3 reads TGTGCCAGCAGGAAAGGGGGCTACGAGCAGTACTTC.

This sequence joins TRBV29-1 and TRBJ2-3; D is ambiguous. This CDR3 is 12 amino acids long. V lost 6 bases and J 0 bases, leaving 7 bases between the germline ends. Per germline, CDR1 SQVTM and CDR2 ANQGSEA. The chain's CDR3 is CSVRPSTDTQYF. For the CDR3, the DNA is TGCAGCGTGAGGCCTAGCACAGATACGCAGTATTTT.

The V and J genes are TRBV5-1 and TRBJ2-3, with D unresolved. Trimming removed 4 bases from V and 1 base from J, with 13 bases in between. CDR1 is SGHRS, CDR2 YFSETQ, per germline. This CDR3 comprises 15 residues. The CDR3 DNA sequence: TGCGCCAGCAGCGTGAGCGTTAGGGGCACAGATACGCAGTATTTT. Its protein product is CASSVSVRGTDTQYF.

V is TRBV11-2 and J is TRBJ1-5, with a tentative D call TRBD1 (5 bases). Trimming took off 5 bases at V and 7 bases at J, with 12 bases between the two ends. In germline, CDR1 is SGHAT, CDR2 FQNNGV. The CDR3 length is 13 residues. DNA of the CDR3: TGTGCCAGCAGCCAAGGGGTAAAACAGCCCCAGCATTTT. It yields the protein CASSQGVKQPQHF.

CDR3 protein: CASSFEGRTGNEQFF. CDR3 bases: TGTGCCAGCAGCTTTGAGGGCCGGACTGGAAATGAGCAGTTCTTC. The V and J genes are TRBV5-4 and TRBJ2-1; D might be TRBD2 (5 bases). The CDR3 spans 15 residues. Per germline, CDR1 SGHNT and CDR2 YYREEE (reference sequence). Trimming took 2 bases from V and 7 from J, leaving 16 bases between them. Full variable domain (remainder filled in from reference TRBV5-4 and TRBJ2-1): ETGVTQSPTHLIKTRGQQVTLRCSSQSGHNTVSWYQQALGQGPQFIFQYYREEENGRGNFPPRFSGLQFPNYSSELNVNALELDDSALYLCASSFEGRTGNEQFFGPGTRLTVL.

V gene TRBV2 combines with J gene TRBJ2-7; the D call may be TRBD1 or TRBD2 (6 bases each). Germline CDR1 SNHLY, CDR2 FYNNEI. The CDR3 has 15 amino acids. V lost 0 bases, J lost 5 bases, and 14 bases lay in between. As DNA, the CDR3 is TGTGCCAGCAGTGAAGCGGTAGGGGGGTTGGACGAGCAGTACTTC. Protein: CASSEAVGGLDEQYF.

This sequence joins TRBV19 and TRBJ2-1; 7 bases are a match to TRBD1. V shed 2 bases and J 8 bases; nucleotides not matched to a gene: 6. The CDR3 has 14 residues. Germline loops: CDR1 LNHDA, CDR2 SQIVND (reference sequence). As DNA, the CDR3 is TGTGCCAGTAGTATAACGACAGGGATCTATGAGCAGTTCTTC. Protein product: CASSITTGIYEQFF.

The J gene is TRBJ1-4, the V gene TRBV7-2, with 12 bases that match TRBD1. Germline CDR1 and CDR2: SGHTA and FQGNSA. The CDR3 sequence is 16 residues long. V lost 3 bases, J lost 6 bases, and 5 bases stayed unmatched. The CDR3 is CASSFGTGGFYEKLFF. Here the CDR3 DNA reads TGTGCCAGCAGCTTCGGGACAGGGGGCTTCTATGAAAAACTGTTTTTT.

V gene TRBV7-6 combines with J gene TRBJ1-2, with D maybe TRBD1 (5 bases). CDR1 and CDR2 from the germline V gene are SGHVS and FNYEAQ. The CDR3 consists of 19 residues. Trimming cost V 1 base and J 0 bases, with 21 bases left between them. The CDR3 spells CASSLVRTTPRWANYGYTF. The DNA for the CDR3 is TGTGCCAGCAGCTTAGTTCGGACAACCCCGCGTTGGGCTAACTATGGCTACACCTTC.

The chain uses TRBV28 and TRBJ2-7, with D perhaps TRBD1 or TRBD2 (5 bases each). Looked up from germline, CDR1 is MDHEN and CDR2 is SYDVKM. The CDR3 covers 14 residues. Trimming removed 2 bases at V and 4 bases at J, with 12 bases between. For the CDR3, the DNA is TGTGCCAGCAGTTTAGGGACGGTCAAGTACGAGCAGTACTTC. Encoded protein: CASSLGTVKYEQYF.

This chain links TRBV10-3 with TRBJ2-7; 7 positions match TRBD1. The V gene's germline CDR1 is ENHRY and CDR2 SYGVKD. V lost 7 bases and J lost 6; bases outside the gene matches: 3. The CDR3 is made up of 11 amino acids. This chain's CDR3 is CAIKDRVEQYF. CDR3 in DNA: TGTGCCATCAAAGACAGGGTCGAGCAGTACTTC.

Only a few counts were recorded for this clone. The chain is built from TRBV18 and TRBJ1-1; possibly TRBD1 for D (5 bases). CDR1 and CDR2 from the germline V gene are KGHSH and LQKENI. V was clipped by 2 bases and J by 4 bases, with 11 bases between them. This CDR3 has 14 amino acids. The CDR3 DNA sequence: TGTGCCAGCTCACCAGGGGGGTTGGGCACTGAAGCTTTCTTT. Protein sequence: CASSPGGLGTEAFF.

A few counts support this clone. The CDR3 spells CASNEGANTGELFF. The CDR3 DNA reads TGTGCCAGCAATGAGGGAGCGAACACCGGGGAGCTGTTTTTT. V is TRBV28 and J is TRBJ2-2; D may be TRBD2 (5 bases). Germline V gives CDR1 MDHEN, CDR2 SYDVKM. V was clipped by 7 bases and J by 0 bases, with 9 bases between them. CDR3 length: 14 amino acids.

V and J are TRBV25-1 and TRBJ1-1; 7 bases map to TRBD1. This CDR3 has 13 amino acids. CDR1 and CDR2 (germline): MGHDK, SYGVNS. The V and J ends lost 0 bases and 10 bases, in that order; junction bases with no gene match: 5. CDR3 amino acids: CASSEYRQGGAFF. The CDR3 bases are TGTGCCAGCAGTGAATATCGGCAGGGGGGAGCTTTCTTT.

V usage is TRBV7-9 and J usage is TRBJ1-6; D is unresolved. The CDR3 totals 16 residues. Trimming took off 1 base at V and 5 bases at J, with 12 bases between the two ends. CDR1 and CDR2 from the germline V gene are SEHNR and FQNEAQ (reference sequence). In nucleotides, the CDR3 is TGTGCCAGCAGCTTAGAGGTCCCAGGAGATAATTCACCCCTCCACTTT. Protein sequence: CASSLEVPGDNSPLHF.

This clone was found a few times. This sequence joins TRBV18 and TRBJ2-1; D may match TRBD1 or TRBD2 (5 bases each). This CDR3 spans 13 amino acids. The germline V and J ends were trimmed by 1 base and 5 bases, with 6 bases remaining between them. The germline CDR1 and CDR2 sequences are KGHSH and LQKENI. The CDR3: CASSPRGNNEQFF. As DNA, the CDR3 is TGTGCCAGCTCACCACGGGGGAACAATGAGCAGTTCTTC.

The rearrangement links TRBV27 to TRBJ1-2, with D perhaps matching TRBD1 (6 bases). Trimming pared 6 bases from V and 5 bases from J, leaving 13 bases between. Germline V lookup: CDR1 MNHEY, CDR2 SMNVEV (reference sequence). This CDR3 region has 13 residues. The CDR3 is CASSLAGAYGYTF. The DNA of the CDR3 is TGTGCCAGCAGCCTAGCAGGGGCTTATGGCTACACCTTC.

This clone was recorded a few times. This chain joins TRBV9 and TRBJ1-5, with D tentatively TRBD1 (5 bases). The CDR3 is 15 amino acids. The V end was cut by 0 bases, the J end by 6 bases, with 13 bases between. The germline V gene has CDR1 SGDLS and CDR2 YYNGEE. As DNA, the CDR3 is TGTGCCAGCAGCGTAGGAGAGCAGGGTTCTCAGCCCCAGCATTTT. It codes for CASSVGEQGSQPQHF.

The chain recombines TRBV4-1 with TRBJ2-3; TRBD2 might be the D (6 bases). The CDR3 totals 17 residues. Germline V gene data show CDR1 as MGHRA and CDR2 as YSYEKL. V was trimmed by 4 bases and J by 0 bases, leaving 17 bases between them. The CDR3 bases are TGCGCCAGCAGCCCTGTGGGGGGAAGGCGAAGCACAGATACGCAGTATTTT. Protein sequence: CASSPVGGRRSTDTQYF.

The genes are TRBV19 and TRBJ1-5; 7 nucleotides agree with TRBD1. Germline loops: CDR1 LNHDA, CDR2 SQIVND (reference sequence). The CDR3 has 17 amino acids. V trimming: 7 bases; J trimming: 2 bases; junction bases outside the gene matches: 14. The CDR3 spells CASTFYRGGEGNQPQHF. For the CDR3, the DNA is TGTGCCAGTACCTTTTACAGAGGGGGCGAAGGCAATCAGCCCCAGCATTTT.

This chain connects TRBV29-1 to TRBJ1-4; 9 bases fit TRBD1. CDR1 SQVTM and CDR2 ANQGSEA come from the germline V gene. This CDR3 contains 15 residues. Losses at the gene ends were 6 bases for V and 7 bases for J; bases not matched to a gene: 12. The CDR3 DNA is TGCAGCGTCCGGACAGGGGATTCGTCGGGTGAAAAACTGTTTTTT. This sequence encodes CSVRTGDSSGEKLFF.